This T cell receptor (beta chain) was sequenced during a study of CXCR3-negative and CXCR3-positive naive CD8 T cells. Overall study: Roughly 150 million TRB reads were obtained overall (about 1.5 +/- 0.3 million per library).

Germline CDR1 reads MNHEY; CDR2 reads SVGEGT. This CDR3 is built from 13 residues. The TRB libraries of cDNA were built by UMI-labeled 5' RACE. Following a re-call of the 5' RACE reads, TCRdb has one entry per CDR3 protein and lacks DNA. This table lists around 150,000 distinct CDR3 sequences. Notes on this clonotype: Its matching antigen is unknown.

Study results and caveats: Naive subsets displayed similar surface CD5, and TCR strength was inferred from TRB CDR3 properties. Higher TRB CDR3 hydrophobicity marked CXCR3-positive naive cells relative to CXCR3-negative naive cells.

This receptor was taken from a human donor in good health. Some clones in this sample may be carry-over from other donors' samples. The sequencing input was naive CXCR3+ CD8+ T cells from blood. Regarding subset: CD45RO-CCR7+CD27+CD95- naive CD8+ T cells expressing CXCR3 (TNR3+). The chain combines TRBV6-2 or TRBV6-3 with TRBJ2-5; TCRdb gives TRBD2 as the D gene, but with no DNA this cannot be confirmed. CDR3: CASVRAQQETQYF.